The 4 T cell receptor beta chains below were found in one sample sequenced in a study of CXCR3-negative and CXCR3-positive naive CD8 T cells. UMI-labeled 5' RACE TRB cDNA libraries were prepared from the cells. From the 5' RACE reads, TCRdb lists one entry per CDR3 protein and no DNA. This sample contains around 57,000 distinct CDR3 sequences. Sequenced input: memory CD8+ T cells from blood. The receptors derive from a human donor in good health. Some clones in this sample may be carry-over from other donors' samples.

The chain recombines TRBV5-1 with TRBJ2-1; TCRdb calls TRBD2, which cannot be checked without DNA. This CDR3 contains 12 residues. Germline CDR1 SGHRS, CDR2 YFSETQ. CDR3 region: CASRGGGAQQFF.

The genes are TRBV23-1 and TRBJ2-7. TRBV23-1 is flagged as an ORF with uncertain function. This CDR3 is 17 amino acids long. The CDR3: CASSQSIITGGSYEQYF.

V gene TRBV12-3 or TRBV12-4 combines with J gene TRBJ2-3; TCRdb lists TRBD1, though no DNA is available to test this call. This CDR3 spans 15 amino acids. The CDR3 loop reads CASSPQDSGTDTQYF.

The chain couples TRBV29-1 to TRBJ2-7; TCRdb's D gene call, TRBD1, goes unchecked for lack of DNA. From germline, CDR1 is SQVTM and CDR2 ANQGSEA. The CDR3 consists of 13 residues. The CDR3 loop is CSVEIQGGNEQYF.